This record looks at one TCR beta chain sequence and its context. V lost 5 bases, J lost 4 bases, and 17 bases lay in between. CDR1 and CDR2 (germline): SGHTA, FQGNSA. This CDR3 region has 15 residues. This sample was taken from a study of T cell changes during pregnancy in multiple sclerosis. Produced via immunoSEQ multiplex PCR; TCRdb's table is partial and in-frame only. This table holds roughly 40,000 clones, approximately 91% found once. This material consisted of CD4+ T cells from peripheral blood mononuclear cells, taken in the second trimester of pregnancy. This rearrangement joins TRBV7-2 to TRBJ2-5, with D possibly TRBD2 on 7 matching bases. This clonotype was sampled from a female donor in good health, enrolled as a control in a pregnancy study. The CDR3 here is CASSRTVGGGETQYF. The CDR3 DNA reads TGTGCCAGCAGCCGTACCGTGGGAGGGGGAGAGACCCAGTACTTC.